These T cell receptor beta chains were read from a single sample in a study of long-term antiretroviral therapy in people with HIV. Profiled with immunoSEQ multiplex PCR; TCRdb holds only in-frame clones, not every one. The sample gives 20,000 or so clones, approximately 83% of which show up once; 8.5% to 9.5% is in the top ten. The specimen was unsorted PBMCs, collected 0.5 years before starting antiretroviral therapy. The source of these receptors is a man between 18 and 29 years old with HIV. The conserved cysteine and the conserved F or W are not part of the CDR3 here.

j_gene,v_gene,CDR3aa
TRBJ1-5,TRBV19,ASSRAFLGSNQPQH
TRBJ1-1,TRBV9,ASSGSTGNTEAF
TRBJ1-1,TRBV5-6,ASSPTVRQSNTEAF
TRBJ1-1,TRBV7-8,ASSLGSDREAF
TRBJ2-2,TRBV19,ASSIERGTRAGELF
TRBJ2-7,TRBV7-3,ASSFSDSYEQY
TRBJ1-1,TRBV5-1,ASSPSAGTEAF
TRBJ1-1,TRBV5-1,ASSLLGQNTEAF
TRBJ2-2,TRBV11-3,ASSFNRGHTGELF
TRBJ1-1,TRBV6-4,ASAEGENTEAF
TRBJ1-5,TRBV27,ASGPPGNQPQH
TRBJ2-3,TRBV27,ASSLRGRAYADTQY
TRBJ1-3,TRBV7-8,ASSLEGFSGNTIY
TRBJ1-3,TRBV18,ASSPVPGTGGNTIY
TRBJ1-4,TRBV2,ASRDRESSTNEKLF
TRBJ2-1,TRBV7-3,ASSPSSGLRNEQF
TRBJ1-5,TRBV19,ASSTSEVTFLPQH
TRBJ2-5,TRBV7-9,ASSLGPRGREETQY
TRBJ2-1,TRBV7-7,ASSLGLAGLDEQF
TRBJ2-7,TRBV5-1,ASSPVGGTGGHEQY
TRBJ2-7,TRBV6-6,ASSPLLGRPAYEQY
TRBJ2-1,TRBV7-9,ASGLEAGGREQF
TRBJ2-5,TRBV5-6,ASSKRGYQETQY
TRBJ1-5,TRBV15,ATSRVGQSNQPQH
TRBJ2-1,TRBV6-1,ASSDEGRRGSHSSYNEQF
TRBJ1-1,TRBV6-1,ASPGRENTEAF
TRBJ2-1,TRBV4-1,ASSSRAAGGRDEQF
TRBJ1-5,TRBV7-9,ASSGGAGSQQPQH
TRBJ2-7,TRBV27,ASRKRISGTGGTRDYEQY
TRBJ1-1,TRBV19,ASSIVSRATEAF
TRBJ1-5,TRBV15,ATSRDRGNQPQH
TRBJ2-5,TRBV2,ASGEIQETQY
TRBJ2-1,TRBV10-2,ASVAGAASYNEQF
TRBJ2-7,TRBV28,ASSLCCQFPYEQY
TRBJ2-1,TRBV13,ASSLELAGADEQF
TRBJ1-2,TRBV28,ASSLPGRVYGYT
TRBJ1-1,TRBV13,ASSFNGGGSEAF
TRBJ1-1,TRBV6-5,ASSYARGNTEAF
TRBJ1-1,TRBV19,ASSIGKKGTEAF
TRBJ2-3,TRBV5-5,ASSFWWRGTDTQY
TRBJ2-7,TRBV5-5,ASSSPTSGREQY
TRBJ1-1,TRBV7-8,ASSYRETTGGNTEAF
TRBJ2-2,TRBV25-1,ASTSGRASGELF
TRBJ2-7,TRBV27,ASSLTQSYEQY
TRBJ2-1,TRBV7-8,ASSLRGGVGVSSEQF
TRBJ2-7,TRBV27,ASSLLADSYEQY
TRBJ1-2,TRBV4-1,ASSLGTGIGGYT
TRBJ2-1,TRBV7-9,ASSSPPRTSSYNEQF
TRBJ2-5,TRBV29-1,SVLHEAALGETQY
TRBJ1-1,TRBV6-1,ASSPQRWGVEAF
TRBJ2-4,TRBV7-9,ASSLDRGRAKNIQY